A single sample is the source of the 23 T cell receptor beta chains below, sequenced in a study of neurological immune-mediated disorders. TCRdb analysed the 5' RACE reads with MiXCR anew, one entry per CDR3 protein. The table has about 28,000 distinct CDR3 sequences, 6.6% seen once. Sequenced input: PBMCs. Receptors originate from a woman between 50 and 59 years old in good health.

Many counts were recorded for this clonotype. CDR3 loop: CSVRSQGADTQYF. The CDR3 DNA sequence: TGCAGTGTTCGCTCTCAGGGGGCAGATACGCAGTATTTT. The gene calls are TRBV20-1 and TRBJ2-3, with 7 nucleotides matching TRBD1. The CDR3 has 13 amino acids. Germline trimming cut 7 bases from V and 4 bases from J; bases unmatched to any gene: 8. Germline V gives CDR1 DFQATT, CDR2 SNEGSKA (reference sequence).

Ten or more counts support this clonotype. The chain joins TRBV6-2 or TRBV6-3 to TRBJ2-3; D call uncertain. The CDR3 is 13 residues long. Germline V gives CDR1 MNHEY, CDR2 SVGEGT. The ends were cut back, 1 base at V and 3 bases at J, with 5 bases in the middle. The CDR3 DNA reads TGTGCCAGCAGTTACTGGTTGACAGATACGCAGTATTTT. This gives the protein CASSYWLTDTQYF.

This clonotype was recorded at least ten times. CDR3 nucleotides: TGTGCCAGTAGCAAAATTATGGACACTGAAGCTTTCTTT. It yields the protein CASSKIMDTEAFF. The chain links TRBV19 to TRBJ1-1, with D unclear. Germline V gene data show CDR1 as LNHDA and CDR2 as SQIVND (reference sequence). Trimming stripped 6 bases from V and 3 bases from J, with 11 bases between. This CDR3 comprises 13 residues.

This clonotype was seen at least ten times. The V call is TRBV20-1, the J call TRBJ2-1; a possible D gene is TRBD2 (6 bases). Germline-derived CDR1 and CDR2 are DFQATT and SNEGSKA (reference sequence). The CDR3 runs 12 residues. Trimming removed 7 bases from V and 12 bases from J, with 19 bases in between. The CDR3 loop is CSVRHAGTGQFF. As DNA, the CDR3 is TGCAGTGTCAGACACGCGGGGACGGGGCAGTTCTTC.

This clonotype was seen at least ten times. The chain links TRBV7-9 to TRBJ1-6; TRBD1 aligns across 7 bases. The CDR3 length is 14 residues. Germline CDR1 SEHNR, CDR2 FQNEAQ (reference sequence). Trimming took 3 bases from V and 9 from J; bases not matched to a gene: 5. The CDR3 DNA follows: TGTGCCAGCAGCTTTGGCCAGGGGGTTTCACCCCTCCACTTT. Protein sequence: CASSFGQGVSPLHF.

This clonotype was detected ten times or more. The chain employs TRBV15 and TRBJ2-5; D is possibly TRBD1 or TRBD2 (6 bases each). The CDR3 has 16 amino acids. Germline V gene data show CDR1 as LNHNV and CDR2 as YYDKDF (reference sequence). V gave up 6 bases and J gave up 1 base, with 18 bases separating them. This chain's CDR3 is CATRGGSRVPQETQYF. The CDR3 DNA reads TGTGCCACCAGAGGGGGGAGCAGGGTCCCCCAAGAGACCCAGTACTTC.

This clonotype was observed at least ten times. The genes are TRBV5-1 and TRBJ2-2; D unclear. Germline V gene sequence: CDR1 SGHRS, CDR2 YFSETQ. This CDR3 is 15 amino acids long. Trimming cost V 1 base and J 1 base, with 8 bases left between them. This CDR3 reads CASSLRRKNTGELFF. CDR3 bases: TGCGCCAGCAGCTTGAGGCGGAAGAACACCGGGGAGCTGTTTTTT.

This clonotype was seen repeatedly, ten times or more. The chain joins TRBV9 to TRBJ1-2; a weak D match, TRBD1 (5 bases). Germline CDR1 reads SGDLS; CDR2 reads YYNGEE. V lost 4 bases and J 0 bases, leaving 10 bases between the germline ends. The CDR3 has 14 amino acids. CDR3 sequence (DNA): TGTGCCAGCAGCCCAGGGTTAGCTAACTATGGCTACACCTTC. This sequence encodes CASSPGLANYGYTF.

This clonotype was seen repeatedly, ten times or more. The chain has TRBV7-3 and TRBJ1-5, with no clear D. With 2 bases removed from V and 5 bases from J, the gap between germline ends came to 7 bases. Germline V CDR1 and CDR2: SGHTA, FQGTGA. This CDR3 contains 13 residues. CDR3 sequence reads: CASSLDLDQPQHF. CDR3 in DNA: TGTGCCAGCAGCTTAGACCTGGATCAGCCCCAGCATTTT.

This clonotype showed up many times. The chain is built from TRBV7-9 and TRBJ1-5, with 10 positions matching TRBD1. V dropped 1 base and J dropped 5; count of bases not matched to a gene: 8. Germline-derived CDR1 and CDR2 are SEHNR and FQNEAQ (reference sequence). The CDR3 is 17 amino acids. CDR3 in amino acids: CASSLGVGTGVDQPQHF. Written as DNA, the CDR3 is TGTGCCAGCAGCTTAGGGGTTGGGACAGGGGTCGATCAGCCCCAGCATTTT.

This clonotype occurred many times. The chain joins TRBV7-3 to TRBJ2-3; 10 bases fit TRBD2. CDR3 length equals 15 residues. With 5 bases clipped from V and 0 bases from J, the junction kept 2 bases outside the gene matches. Germline CDR1 is SGHTA and CDR2 is FQGTGA. The CDR3 region is CASSPSGSSTDTQYF. CDR3 in DNA: TGTGCCAGCAGCCCTAGCGGGAGTAGCACAGATACGCAGTATTTT.

This clonotype was seen at least ten times. The genes are TRBV24-1 and TRBJ2-3; a possible D gene is TRBD2 (6 bases). The CDR3 has 15 amino acids. In germline, CDR1 is KGHDR, CDR2 SFDVKD. Trimming removed 3 bases from V and 8 bases from J, with 17 bases in between. The CDR3 region is CATSDPGRGSGTQYF. DNA of the CDR3: TGTGCCACCAGTGATCCGGGACGGGGGTCCGGTACGCAGTATTTT.

This clonotype was seen many times. V and J are TRBV5-1 and TRBJ1-6; no clear D. V lost 3 bases, J lost 5 bases, and 12 bases lay in between. The CDR3 spans 15 residues. From germline, CDR1 is SGHRS and CDR2 YFSETQ. Here the CDR3 reads CASSSQGGDNSPLHF. The CDR3 nucleotides are TGCGCCAGCAGCTCTCAAGGCGGAGATAATTCACCCCTCCACTTT.

This clonotype was found many times. The chain uses TRBV5-1 and TRBJ2-4, with 8 bases lining up with TRBD1. The CDR3 runs to 14 residues. With V trimmed by 0 bases and J by 5 bases, 1 base remained unmatched. Germline loops: CDR1 SGHRS, CDR2 YFSETQ. The CDR3 protein is CASSLGQGQNIQYF. CDR3 sequence (DNA): TGCGCCAGCAGCTTGGGACAGGGGCAAAACATTCAGTACTTC.

The table lists this clonotype with many counts. The DNA of the CDR3 is TGCAGTGCGTTCCAGGGGGCGAACACCGGGGAGCTGTTTTTT. Protein sequence: CSAFQGANTGELFF. The rearrangement joins TRBV20-1 to TRBJ2-2; TRBD1 matches at 7 bases. Germline V gives CDR1 DFQATT, CDR2 SNEGSKA (reference sequence). J gave up 0 bases and V 6 bases, and 4 bases lay outside the gene matches. CDR3 size: 14 residues.

This clonotype was counted many times. The chain is built from TRBV5-1 and TRBJ2-7; the D gene could be TRBD1 or TRBD2 (5 bases each). Germline V CDR1 and CDR2: SGHRS, YFSETQ. This CDR3 region has 14 residues. V lost 2 bases to trimming and J lost 2 bases, with 11 bases between them. The CDR3 protein is CASSLGTATYEQYF. The CDR3 DNA sequence: TGCGCCAGCAGCTTAGGGACCGCTACCTACGAGCAGTACTTC.

This clonotype was counted at least ten times. This chain joins TRBV6-2 or TRBV6-3 and TRBJ2-1; 10 nucleotides agree with TRBD2. After removal of 1 base from V and 9 bases from J, the junction contained 6 bases not matched to a gene. The CDR3 is 15 residues long. Germline lookup yields CDR1 MNHEY and CDR2 SVGEGT. The CDR3 nucleotides read TGTGCCAGCAGTTACTTTGCTAGCGGGAGAGGTGAGCAGTTCTTC. Translation: CASSYFASGRGEQFF.

This clonotype ranks as medium-sized (0.01 to 0.1%). This chain connects TRBV3-1 to TRBJ1-6; D not certain. Deletions cut 4 bases from V and 7 bases from J, with 5 bases between. Germline V lookup: CDR1 LGHDT, CDR2 YNNKEL (reference sequence). The CDR3 sequence is 12 residues long. As DNA, the CDR3 is TGTGCCAGCAGCCTCGGAAATTCACCCCTCCACTTT. Protein sequence: CASSLGNSPLHF. Based on the CDR3 plus reference TRBV3-1 and TRBJ1-6, the full variable domain is DTAVSQTPKYLVTQMGNDKSIKCEQNLGHDTMYWYKQDSKKFLKIMFSYNNKELIINETVPNRFSPKSPDKAHLNLHINSLELGDSAVYFCASSLGNSPLHFGNGTRLTVT.

This clonotype was seen repeatedly, ten times or more. The CDR3 DNA reads as TGTGCCAGCAGGGTAGCGGGTGCTAGCACAGATACGCAGTATTTT. Amino acids: CASRVAGASTDTQYF. The chain joins TRBV7-2 to TRBJ2-3; TRBD2 matches 7 bases. The germline V gene encodes CDR1 SGHTA and CDR2 FQGNSA. The CDR3 is made up of 15 amino acids. The V and J ends lost 6 bases and 0 bases, in that order; junction bases with no gene match: 6.

This clonotype was observed many times. This sequence joins TRBV28 and TRBJ2-5; 9 nucleotides match TRBD2. CDR1 MDHEN and CDR2 SYDVKM come from the germline V gene. The V and J ends lost 8 bases and 2 bases, in that order; junction bases with no gene match: 12. The CDR3 spans 16 residues. DNA of the CDR3: TGTGCCAGCCCGCCCAGCGGGAGGAGAGAGCAAGAGACCCAGTACTTC. Translation gives CASPPSGRREQETQYF.

This clonotype was recorded many times. This chain uses TRBV27 with TRBJ1-3, with D unresolved. CDR3 size: 16 residues. Germline V lookup: CDR1 MNHEY, CDR2 SMNVEV (reference sequence). The V and J ends lost 2 bases and 0 bases respectively, with 11 bases between them. The CDR3 spells CASSLRTGSSGNTIYF. The CDR3 bases are TGTGCCAGCAGTTTAAGGACGGGGAGCTCTGGAAACACCATATATTTT.

This clonotype was seen ten or more times. The chain employs TRBV28 and TRBJ2-7, with 12 bases aligning to TRBD1. CDR1 is MDHEN, CDR2 SYDVKM, per germline. Trimming at V came to 11 bases and at J to 7 bases, leaving 9 bases not matched to a gene. CDR3 length equals 13 residues. In nucleotides, the CDR3 is TGTGCCGTTCCGGGACAGGGGGCACGGGAGCAGTACTTC. Protein product: CAVPGQGAREQYF.

This clonotype was recorded many times. V gene TRBV12-3 or TRBV12-4 combines with J gene TRBJ2-3; TRBD1 matches 7 bases. V lost 3 bases, J lost 0 bases, and 0 bases stayed unmatched. The CDR3 sequence is 14 residues long. CDR3 in amino acids: CASSLGQSTDTQYF. The DNA of the CDR3 is TGTGCCAGCAGTTTGGGACAGAGCACAGATACGCAGTATTTT.